This is a list of T cell receptor beta chains from one sample in a study of technical replicates of blood from a handful of donors. Repertoires were generated with immunoSEQ multiplex PCR, while TCRdb's copy carries only in-frame clones and drops some. The data show under 95,000 clones, roughly 94% seen once. Material: T cells isolated from PBMCs. The receptors here all came from a human donor in good health. Each CDR3 is given with its conserved first and last residue. The D gene is left open where the match is weak. Size is omitted from some rows. Given values are once, few, many or a class for expanded clones.

.	once	TRBV11-3	TRBJ2-1	CASSQTDYNEQFF	TGTGCCAGCAGCCAGACAGATTACAATGAGCAGTTCTTC
TRBD2	.	TRBV19	TRBJ2-1	CASSMKGGRSLAASYNEQFF	TGTGCCAGTAGTATGAAAGGGGGACGGTCACTAGCGGCGAGTTACAATGAGCAGTTCTTC
.	.	TRBV7-9	TRBJ1-2	CAPSVRDTSAYTF	TGTGCCCCATCCGTCCGGGACACTAGCGCGTACACCTTC
.	.	TRBV5-1	TRBJ1-1	CASSRLPTRTVNTEAFF	TGCGCCAGCAGCAGACTACCGACACGTACCGTGAACACTGAAGCTTTCTTT
TRBD1	.	TRBV5-1	TRBJ2-1	CASTRDRDYNEQFF	TGCGCCAGTACCCGGGACAGGGACTACAATGAGCAGTTCTTC
TRBD2	.	TRBV19	TRBJ2-1	CASEPGLAVNEQFF	TGTGCCAGTGAACCGGGACTAGCGGTTAATGAGCAGTTCTTC
TRBD1	once	TRBV5-4	TRBJ1-1	CASSWTAGQGNTEAFF	TGTGCCAGCAGCTGGACCGCGGGACAGGGCAACACTGAAGCTTTCTTT
TRBD1	.	TRBV4-1	TRBJ1-5	CASSQESGGRNQPQHF	TGCGCCAGCAGCCAAGAGTCAGGGGGGAGAAATCAGCCCCAGCATTTT
TRBD2	once	TRBV2	TRBJ2-5	CASVGTSLEETQYF	TGTGCCAGCGTGGGGACTAGCCTAGAAGAGACCCAGTACTTC
TRBD2	.	TRBV28	TRBJ2-7	CASRSLAGLREQYF	TGTGCCAGCAGATCTCTAGCGGGATTGCGCGAGCAGTACTTC
TRBD1	.	TRBV5-6	TRBJ1-6	CASSPVTGGNSPLHF	TGTGCCAGCAGTCCGGTGACAGGGGGGAATTCACCCCTCCACTTT
.	.	TRBV6-1	TRBJ2-3	CASSEAVPVSTDTQYF	TGTGCCAGCAGTGAAGCGGTTCCGGTTAGCACAGATACGCAGTATTTT
.	.	TRBV7-9	TRBJ1-5	CASSLFGLGDNQPQHF	TGTGCCAGCAGCTTATTCGGGTTAGGTGACAATCAGCCCCAGCATTTT
TRBD1	few	TRBV5-6	TRBJ1-1	CASSLRTGEAFF	TGTGCCAGCAGCTTGAGGACAGGGGAAGCTTTCTTT
TRBD1	.	TRBV7-9	TRBJ2-1	CASSEGTAIPIF	TGTGCCAGCAGCGAGGGGACAGCAATCCCAATCTTC
.	.	TRBV6-5	TRBJ2-2	CASTKGLNTGELFF	TGTGCCAGCACCAAGGGACTGAACACCGGGGAGCTGTTTTTT
.	.	TRBV19	TRBJ2-1	CASSIAQGTYNEQFF	TGTGCCAGTAGTATAGCACAGGGGACTTACAATGAGCAGTTCTTC
.	.	TRBV5-1	TRBJ2-5	CASSLWGGGGETQYF	TGCGCCAGCAGCTTGTGGGGGGGCGGCGGGGAGACCCAGTACTTC
.	.	TRBV5-1	TRBJ2-1	CASSLGTQEVDEQFF	TGCGCCAGCAGCTTGGGAACTCAGGAGGTCGATGAGCAGTTCTTC
TRBD1	.	TRBV6-5	TRBJ2-7	CASAPGQGYEQYF	TGTGCCAGCGCCCCGGGACAGGGCTACGAGCAGTACTTC
.	.	TRBV6-1	TRBJ2-5	CASSEAIGGLETQYF	TGTGCCAGCAGTGAAGCGATCGGTGGGCTGGAGACCCAGTACTTC
TRBD1	.	TRBV7-9	TRBJ1-1	CASTGGTEAFF	TGTGCCAGTACAGGGGGCACTGAAGCTTTCTTT
TRBD1	once	TRBV5-1	TRBJ2-7	CASSHNGQGADEQYF	TGCGCCAGCAGCCATAACGGACAGGGGGCCGACGAGCAGTACTTC
TRBD2	.	TRBV25-1	TRBJ2-1	CASSPQASSGFSYNEQFF	TGTGCCAGCAGTCCCCAGGCGTCTAGCGGGTTCTCCTACAATGAGCAGTTCTTC